The sequence of this T cell receptor beta chain was determined in a study of T cell clonotyping in hematopoietic cell transplantation. The CDR3 sequence is 16 residues long. Germline V CDR1 and CDR2: MNHNS, SASEGT. V shed 1 base and J shed 0 bases, with 7 bases lying between them. Noted time point: recipient sample about 28 days before transplant, after cytoreduction. TCRdb's table, derived via immunoSEQ multiplex PCR, lists solely in-frame clones and lacks some. The sample carries some 10,000 clones, 80% to 90% recorded once. Source: peripheral blood mononuclear cells, taken before stem cell transplant. V is TRBV6-1 and J is TRBJ2-6; possibly TRBD1 for D (5 bases). This clonotype originated in a woman between 45 and 60 years old with chronic myeloid leukemia. Some clones in this sample may be carry-over from other donors' samples. This CDR3 is CASSEGRGSGANVLTF. The CDR3 region has the DNA TGTGCCAGCAGTGAAGGAAGGGGCTCTGGGGCCAACGTCCTGACTTTC.